This T cell receptor beta chain was sequenced for a study of tumor-infiltrating lymphocytes in primary liver carcinoma. The researchers produced TCR beta cDNA from roughly 500 ng total RNA with a constant-region primer. A slightly modified ARM-PCR protocol with three nested multiplex PCR rounds produced these TCR beta libraries. PCR rounds one and two used TRBV1-TRBV30 forward primers with a C-beta reverse primer for around 9 cycles each. TCRdb re-called the multiplex PCR reads with MiXCR, one entry per CDR3 protein. The sample lists 65,000 to 90,000 distinct CDR3 sequences, approximately 70% seen once, with less than 20% in the top ten. The length of the CDR3 is 13 residues. Germline V lookup: CDR1 WNHNN, CDR2 SYGVQD (reference sequence). Of note for this clonotype: The junction shows a germline mismatch at one end, possibly a read error.

Between roughly 17 and 31 mg of unsorted bulk tissue served as the source from which RNA and DNA were co-extracted. The TCR comes from a man in his forties with primary liver carcinoma and hepatitis B virus infection. Sequencing was performed on liver tumor tissue from sampling region 1. Subset denoted: tumor region T1, superior pole. The chain links TRBV10-1 to TRBJ1-2, with a possible D match to TRBD1 (5 bases). In nucleotides, the CDR3 is TGCACTAGCAGTGAGTCAAGGGACTATGTCTACACCTTC. This translates into CTSSESRDYVYTF.